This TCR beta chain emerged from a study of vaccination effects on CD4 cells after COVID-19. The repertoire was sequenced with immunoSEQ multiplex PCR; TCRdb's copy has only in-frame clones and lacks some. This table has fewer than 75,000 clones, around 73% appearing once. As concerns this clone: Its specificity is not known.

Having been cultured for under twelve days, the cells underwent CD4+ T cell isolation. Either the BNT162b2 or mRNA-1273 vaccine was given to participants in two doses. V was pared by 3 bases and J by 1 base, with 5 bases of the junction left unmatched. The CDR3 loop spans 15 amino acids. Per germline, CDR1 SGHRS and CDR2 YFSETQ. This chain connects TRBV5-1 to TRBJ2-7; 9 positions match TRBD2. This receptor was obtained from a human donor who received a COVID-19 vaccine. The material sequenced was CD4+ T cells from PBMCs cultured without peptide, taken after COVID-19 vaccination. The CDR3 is CASSSLAGTSYEQYF. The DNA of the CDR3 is TGCGCCAGCAGCTCGCTAGCGGGAACGTCCTACGAGCAGTACTTC.